Listed here are 31 T cell receptor beta chains from one sample, sequenced in a study of blood T cell repertoires in COVID-19. Clones were sequenced by immunoSEQ multiplex PCR, and TCRdb holds only the in-frame ones, with some missing. The sample includes approximately 100,000 clones, around 82% of them seen just once. Sequencing was done on a sample of peripheral blood. The receptor source for this set is a man in his 70s with active or convalescent COVID-19.

This clone was seen a few times. J is TRBJ1-6 and V is TRBV11-3; D gene uncertain. Germline loops: CDR1 SGHNT, CDR2 YENEEA. This CDR3 is 15 amino acids long. Trimming stripped 5 bases from V and 0 bases from J, with 8 bases between. CDR3 residues: CASSRSSSYNSPLHF. The CDR3 DNA follows: TGTGCCAGCAGCCGTAGTAGCTCCTATAATTCACCCCTCCACTTT.

The chain recombines TRBV4-1 with TRBJ2-7; a possible D gene is TRBD2 (5 bases). Trimming left V 3 bases short and J 0 bases short, with 12 bases between. Germline assignment: CDR1 MGHRA and CDR2 YSYEKL. This CDR3 is built from 15 residues. The CDR3 DNA follows: TGCGCCAGCAGCCACCGGACTGGAAGCTCCTACGAGCAGTACTTC. Its translation is CASSHRTGSSYEQYF.

This clone was seen a few times. This chain links TRBV7-9 with TRBJ2-3; D remains unclear. The ends were cut back, 5 bases at V and 3 bases at J, with 15 bases in the middle. The CDR3 sequence is 15 residues long. CDR1 SEHNR and CDR2 FQNEAQ come from the germline V gene (reference sequence). In nucleotides, the CDR3 is TGTGCCAGCAGCGCATTCCTGGCCGAAACAGATACGCAGTATTTT. This translates into CASSAFLAETDTQYF.

A single count supports this clone. The CDR3 DNA reads as TGTGCCAGCAGCCTAGGGCGGGGCGAGCAGTACTTC. Translating it yields CASSLGRGEQYF. V is TRBV12-3 or TRBV12-4 and J is TRBJ2-7; tentatively, D is TRBD2 (6 bases). This CDR3 has 12 amino acids. V shed 6 bases and J shed 6 bases, with 12 bases lying between them.

V usage is TRBV5-6 and J usage is TRBJ1-1, with 8 bases fitting TRBD1. Germline CDR1 reads SGHDT; CDR2 reads YYEEEE. J lost 1 base, V lost 8 bases, and 7 bases had no gene match. This CDR3 is built from 14 residues. The CDR3 reads CASIQGARNTEAFF. CDR3 bases: TGTGCCAGTATCCAGGGGGCGCGGAACACTGAAGCTTTCTTT. The full variable domain, its missing parts supplied by reference TRBV5-6 and TRBJ1-1, is DAGVTQSPTHLIKTRGQQVTLRCSPKSGHDTVSWYQQALGQGPQFIFQYYEEEERQRGNFPDRFSGHQFPNYSSELNVNALLLGDSALYLCASIQGARNTEAFFGQGTRLTVV.

The CDR3 coding sequence is TGCGCCAGCAGCTTGGCACGGGAAAAACTGTTTTTT. Translation gives CASSLAREKLFF. The gene calls are TRBV5-1 and TRBJ1-4, with D uncertain. The V end was cut by 0 bases, the J end by 8 bases, with 5 bases between. The CDR3 has 12 amino acids. Germline CDR1 reads SGHRS; CDR2 reads YFSETQ.

About this clone itself: Sequence at one end of the junction differs from germline and may be a read error. The rearrangement joins TRBV11-2 to TRBJ2-2, with unresolved D. Germline-derived CDR1 and CDR2 are SGHAT and FQNNGV. The CDR3 consists of 14 residues. The CDR3 DNA reads TGTGCCAGCAGCCTAGAGGCAGGCCCCGGGGAGCTGTTTTTT. This sequence encodes CASSLEAGPGELFF. Complete variable domain (other parts from reference TRBV11-2 and TRBJ2-2): EAGVAQSPRYKIIEKRQSVAFWCNPISGHATLYWYQQILGQGPKLLIQFQNNGVVDDSQLPKDRFSAERLKGVDSTLKIQPAKLEDSAVYLCASSLEAGPGELFFGEGSRLTVL.

This clone came up once. The CDR3 sequence: CAISESKRQGAGTGELFF. The DNA for the CDR3 is TGTGCCATCAGTGAGTCGAAGAGACAGGGGGCTGGAACCGGGGAGCTGTTTTTT. J is TRBJ2-2 and V is TRBV10-3, with TRBD1 matching over 10 bases. Germline-derived CDR1 and CDR2 are ENHRY and SYGVKD. J gave up 5 bases and V 0 bases, and 9 bases lay outside the gene matches. The CDR3 consists of 18 residues.

The chain recombines TRBV3-1 (or the pseudogene TRBV3-2) with TRBJ2-7, with 10 bases fitting TRBD1. This CDR3 is 14 amino acids long. Germline CDR1 reads LGHDT; CDR2 reads YNNKEL (reference sequence). J lost 3 bases, V lost 3 bases, and 2 bases had no gene match. CDR3 sequence (DNA): TGTGCCAGCAGCCAGGGACAGGGGTTCTACGAGCAGTACTTC. It codes for CASSQGQGFYEQYF.

The chain is built from TRBV4-2 and TRBJ1-2; D ambiguous. Germline-derived CDR1 and CDR2 are LGHNA and YNFKEQ. The CDR3 totals 13 residues. The V end was cut by 3 bases, the J end by 9 bases, with 14 bases between. CDR3 protein: CASSQNGRERYTF. The DNA for the CDR3 is TGTGCCAGCAGCCAGAATGGGCGAGAGCGCTACACCTTC.

The chain combines TRBV7-3 with TRBJ1-1, with unresolved D. V dropped 5 bases and J dropped 5 bases, with 15 bases sitting between them. The CDR3 has 14 amino acids. The germline V gene encodes CDR1 SGHTA and CDR2 FQGTGA. The CDR3 loop reads CASSQQGGSTEAFF. The DNA for the CDR3 is TGTGCCAGCAGCCAACAAGGCGGGTCAACTGAAGCTTTCTTT.

The V call is TRBV11-2, the J call TRBJ1-1; unclear D gene. V shed 1 base and J shed 4 bases, with 13 bases lying between them. Germline V gene lookup returns CDR1 SGHAT and CDR2 FQNNGV. This CDR3 is built from 15 residues. Here the CDR3 DNA reads TGTGCCAGCAGCTTAGCGGGGTCCGGAGGCACTGAAGCTTTCTTT. Its protein is CASSLAGSGGTEAFF.

The chain is built from TRBV2 and TRBJ1-1; D remains ambiguous. V lost 4 bases, J lost 2 bases, and 11 bases lay in between. The CDR3 has 14 residues. From germline, CDR1 is SNHLY and CDR2 FYNNEI. The CDR3 loop reads CASSVRQVNTEAFF. CDR3 in DNA: TGTGCCAGCAGTGTAAGGCAGGTCAACACTGAAGCTTTCTTT. The full variable domain, completed using reference TRBV2 and TRBJ1-1, is EPEVTQTPSHQVTQMGQEVILRCVPISNHLYFYWYRQILGQKVEFLVSFYNNEISEKSEIFDDQFSVERPDGSNFTLKIRSTKLEDSAMYFCASSVRQVNTEAFFGQGTRLTVV.

This clone came up a few times. The CDR3, as DNA: TGTGCCAGCATCCTCCAGACACTGCCGAACAATGAGCAGTTCTTC. Protein sequence: CASILQTLPNNEQFF. This chain joins TRBV2 and TRBJ2-1; D remains ambiguous. This CDR3 contains 15 residues. Trimming left V 7 bases short and J 5 bases short, with 18 bases between. Germline V gene data show CDR1 as SNHLY and CDR2 as FYNNEI. Full variable domain (missing parts from reference TRBV2 and TRBJ2-1): EPEVTQTPSHQVTQMGQEVILRCVPISNHLYFYWYRQILGQKVEFLVSFYNNEISEKSEIFDDQFSVERPDGSNFTLKIRSTKLEDSAMYFCASILQTLPNNEQFFGPGTRLTVL.

The V and J genes are TRBV7-8 and TRBJ1-2; weak D call: TRBD1 (6 bases). Germline CDR1 reads SGHVS; CDR2 reads FQNEAQ. V lost 5 bases and J lost 7, with 14 bases in between. The CDR3 has 13 residues. This chain's CDR3 is CASSDDRRGGYTF. CDR3 in DNA: TGTGCCAGCAGCGACGACAGGCGAGGTGGCTACACCTTC.

J is TRBJ2-1 and V is TRBV11-3; D might be TRBD2 (5 bases). Germline CDR1 and CDR2: SGHNT and YENEEA. The CDR3 runs 14 residues. Trimming took off 5 bases at V and 8 bases at J, with 16 bases between the two ends. The DNA of the CDR3 is TGTGCCAGCAGCGGAACGACGGGGATGTATGAGCAGTTCTTC. Translation: CASSGTTGMYEQFF.

The chain links TRBV30 to TRBJ1-6, with 8 bases identical to TRBD1. Trimming took 3 bases from V and 7 from J; bases not matched to a gene: 8. Germline V gene sequence: CDR1 GTSNPN, CDR2 SVGIG (reference sequence). The CDR3 is made up of 15 amino acids. The CDR3 spells CAWRTGQGGNSPLHF. CDR3 nucleotide sequence: TGTGCCTGGAGAACCGGACAGGGCGGCAATTCACCCCTCCACTTT. The whole variable domain, filled in from reference TRBV30 and TRBJ1-6, reads SQTIHQWPATLVQPVGSPLSLECTVEGTSNPNLYWYRQAAGRGLQLLFYSVGIGQISSEVPQNLSASRPQDRQFILSSKKLLLSDSGFYLCAWRTGQGGNSPLHFGNGTRLTVT.

This chain connects TRBV7-9 to TRBJ2-1; 9 bases line up with TRBD2. Per the germline V gene, CDR1 is SEHNR and CDR2 is FQNEAQ (reference sequence). V gave up 5 bases and J gave up 4 bases; unmatched junction bases: 6. This CDR3 comprises 15 residues. The CDR3 coding sequence is TGTGCCAGCAGCCCCGGGACTAGCTTTTACAATGAGCAGTTCTTC. Protein sequence: CASSPGTSFYNEQFF.

The chain recombines TRBV11-3 with TRBJ2-3, with 8 bases matching TRBD1. V trimming: 3 bases; J trimming: 4 bases; junction bases outside the gene matches: 9. The V gene's germline CDR1 is SGHNT and CDR2 YENEEA. The CDR3 has 16 amino acids. DNA for the CDR3: TGTGCCAGCAGCTTCAGCGGCAGGGGGCATGCAGATACGCAGTATTTT. Translated: CASSFSGRGHADTQYF.

The rearrangement joins TRBV6-1 to TRBJ1-2; D is unclear. Deletions cut 2 bases from V and 4 bases from J, with 8 bases between. CDR1 is MNHNS and CDR2 is SASEGT in the germline V gene. The CDR3 sequence is 13 residues long. The CDR3 sequence: CASSEIQPYGYTF. The CDR3 DNA follows: TGTGCCAGCAGTGAAATACAGCCCTATGGCTACACCTTC.

The chain recombines TRBV7-9 with TRBJ2-1; TRBD1 aligns across 9 bases. This CDR3 spans 13 amino acids. The trim removed 6 bases at V and 8 bases at J, leaving 5 bases unmatched. Germline values: CDR1 SEHNR, CDR2 FQNEAQ (reference sequence). CDR3 protein: CASRQGAHDEQFF. CDR3 in DNA: TGTGCCAGCAGACAGGGGGCGCACGATGAGCAGTTCTTC.

This chain connects TRBV18 to TRBJ2-1, with 9 bases that match TRBD1. The V segment lost 3 bases and the J segment 16 bases; nucleotides outside the gene matches: 10. The CDR3 runs 13 residues. The germline CDR1 and CDR2 sequences are KGHSH and LQKENI. The CDR3 loop reads CASSPLPGQGLFF. In nucleotides, the CDR3 is TGTGCCAGCTCACCGCTTCCGGGACAGGGACTTTTCTTC.

This clone was detected only a few times. The J gene is TRBJ2-1, the V gene TRBV3-1 (or the pseudogene TRBV3-2); 10 positions match TRBD2. The J segment lost 8 bases and the V segment lost 2 bases, leaving 6 bases of the junction unmatched. Germline CDR1 and CDR2: LGHDT and YNNKEL (reference sequence). This CDR3 is 15 amino acids long. CDR3 sequence (DNA): TGTGCCAGCAGCCAACAAGCGGGGGGGCCCCATGAGCAGTTCTTC. Translated: CASSQQAGGPHEQFF.

DNA for the CDR3: TGTGCCAGCAGCGCCGGTCCGGGGGAACAAGAGACCCAGTACTTC. It yields the protein CASSAGPGEQETQYF. The V gene is TRBV5-8, the J gene TRBJ2-5; a weak D match, TRBD2 (6 bases). This CDR3 is 15 amino acids long. CDR1 is SGHTS, CDR2 YDEGEE, per germline. Trimming left V 4 bases short and J 2 bases short, with 15 bases between.

The rearrangement links TRBV7-9 to TRBJ1-2; D possibly corresponds to TRBD1 (6 bases). Trimming removed 4 bases at V and 8 bases at J, with 17 bases between. CDR1 is SEHNR, CDR2 FQNEAQ, per germline (reference sequence). This CDR3 contains 14 residues. DNA for the CDR3: TGTGCCAGCAGCTCGCTCCGGGGGGCGTGGGGCTACACCTTC. Its translation: CASSSLRGAWGYTF.

This clone appeared a single time. V gene TRBV5-1 combines with J gene TRBJ2-7; 9 bases line up with TRBD1. The germline CDR1 and CDR2 sequences are SGHRS and YFSETQ. V lost 7 bases to trimming and J lost 3 bases; unmatched junction nucleotides: 5. The CDR3 has 13 amino acids. The CDR3 reads CASGTGPIYEQYF. For the CDR3, the DNA is TGCGCCAGCGGGACAGGGCCTATCTACGAGCAGTACTTC.

Only one count was recorded for this clone. The V gene is TRBV6-5, the J gene TRBJ1-3; 10 nucleotides line up with TRBD1. From germline, CDR1 is MNHEY and CDR2 SVGAGI. The CDR3 extends over 15 amino acids. After removal of 6 bases from V and 2 bases from J, the junction contained 4 bases not matched to a gene. The CDR3 DNA is TGTGCCAGCAGGAGACAGGGGGCAGCTGGAAACACCATATATTTT. Protein: CASRRQGAAGNTIYF.

This clone was counted between two and nine times. The chain employs TRBV6-6 and TRBJ1-1; D uncertain. Trimming removed 0 bases at V and 1 base at J, with 6 bases between. Germline V CDR1 and CDR2: MNHNY, SVGAGI (reference sequence). This CDR3 is built from 14 residues. As DNA, the CDR3 is TGTGCCAGCAGTTACTCGGAGAGGAACACTGAAGCTTTCTTT. It specifies CASSYSERNTEAFF.

The rearrangement links TRBV4-3 to TRBJ1-2; 7 bases are shared with TRBD1. Germline V gene data show CDR1 as LGHNA and CDR2 as YSLEER. With V trimmed by 4 bases and J by 1 base, 9 bases remained unmatched. The CDR3 has 16 amino acids. The CDR3 loop is CASSPVYRGLNYGYTF. DNA for the CDR3: TGCGCCAGCAGCCCGGTTTACAGGGGACTTAACTATGGCTACACCTTC.

This rearrangement joins TRBV6-2 or TRBV6-3 to TRBJ2-3; D call uncertain. CDR3 size: 15 residues. Germline CDR1 MNHEY, CDR2 SVGEGT. V was pared by 6 bases and J by 1 base, with 14 bases between. The CDR3 loop reads CASSFTNTGTDTQYF. CDR3 DNA sequence: TGTGCCAGCAGCTTCACCAACACAGGCACAGATACGCAGTATTTT.

V gene TRBV5-1 combines with J gene TRBJ2-7, with TRBD1 matching 9 bases. Unmatched junction bases numbered 4, after V lost 3 bases and J lost 3 bases. The CDR3 has 14 residues. CDR1 and CDR2 (germline): SGHRS, YFSETQ. The CDR3 loop reads CASSSGTGFYEQYF. In DNA form, the CDR3 reads TGCGCCAGCAGCTCCGGGACAGGGTTCTACGAGCAGTACTTC.